This TCR beta chain appears in the sequencing data of a study of blood T cell repertoires in COVID-19. The table came from immunoSEQ multiplex PCR; TCRdb's copy has only in-frame clones and leaves some out. The sample has 250,000 to 300,000 clones; roughly 90% are singletons. CDR3 length equals 13 residues. The V end was cut by 4 bases, the J end by 1 base, with 8 bases between. CDR1 and CDR2 from the germline V gene are SGHRS and YFSETQ. Seattle participants joined during active infection and were tracked over time. The genes are TRBV5-1 and TRBJ1-1; no clear D. The source material was peripheral blood. This sequence originates from a woman aged 30 to 39 with COVID-19, enrolled during active disease. The CDR3 nucleotides read TGCGCCAGCAGCCACACAGCGAACACTGAAGCTTTCTTT. It codes for CASSHTANTEAFF.